Presented here are 9 T cell receptor beta chains from one specimen sequenced in a study of cytomegalovirus exposure and HLA in healthy donors. PCR was performed using 60 Vbeta and 13 Jbeta primers. The assay was immunoSEQ multiplex PCR, and TCRdb's table has in-frame clones only and misses some. This sample carries about 170,000 clones, around 76% of them seen once, and the ten largest clones take around 2.1%. The material sequenced was PBMCs. Source of these receptors: a female donor in good health and CMV-seronegative.

The table lists this clone with a few counts. The rearrangement uses TRBV7-9 and TRBJ1-2; D ambiguous. This CDR3 comprises 13 residues. V was cut by 2 bases and J by 3 bases, with 7 bases left in between. CDR1 SEHNR and CDR2 FQNEAQ come from the germline V gene (reference sequence). CDR3 sequence reads: CASSLFGDYGYTF. The CDR3 DNA is TGTGCCAGCAGCTTATTTGGAGACTATGGCTACACCTTC.

This clone was seen only once. The chain combines TRBV7-9 with TRBJ1-5, with D maybe TRBD1 (5 bases). Trimming shortened V by 3 bases and J by 5 bases, and 8 bases separated the two germline ends. Germline CDR1 and CDR2: SEHNR and FQNEAQ (reference sequence). This CDR3 contains 13 residues. The CDR3 loop is CASSFGGDQPQHF. The CDR3 region has the DNA TGTGCCAGCAGCTTTGGAGGGGATCAGCCCCAGCATTTT.

In its sample, this clone was seen a few times. V usage is TRBV10-2 and J usage is TRBJ1-6; D possibly corresponds to TRBD1 (5 bases). This CDR3 spans 14 amino acids. The germline CDR1 and CDR2 sequences are WSHSY and SAAADI. V lost 8 bases and J 5 bases, leaving 13 bases between the germline ends. The CDR3 DNA is TGCGCCAGCGGCAGACAGAATAATAATTCACCCCTCCACTTT. Encoded protein: CASGRQNNNSPLHF.

The V gene is TRBV6-4, the J gene TRBJ1-2; 12 bases match TRBD1. Germline V CDR1 and CDR2: MRHNA, SNTAGT. The CDR3 totals 15 residues. V shed 4 bases and J 5 bases; nucleotides not matched to a gene: 5. In DNA, the CDR3 is TGTGCCAGCAGTGTCGGGACAGGGGGCGCGTATGGCTACACCTTC. Its protein is CASSVGTGGAYGYTF.

This chain uses TRBV30 with TRBJ1-1, with D tentatively TRBD1 (6 bases). The V and J ends lost 5 bases and 4 bases respectively, with 11 bases between them. This CDR3 has 12 amino acids. The germline V gene encodes CDR1 GTSNPN and CDR2 SVGIG (reference sequence). The CDR3 DNA reads TGTGCCTGGCCAGGGGAGGGCACTGAAGCTTTCTTT. Protein: CAWPGEGTEAFF. The full variable domain, completed using reference TRBV30 and TRBJ1-1, is SQTIHQWPATLVQPVGSPLSLECTVEGTSNPNLYWYRQAAGRGLQLLFYSVGIGQISSEVPQNLSASRPQDRQFILSSKKLLLSDSGFYLCAWPGEGTEAFFGQGTRLTVV.

The rearrangement uses TRBV5-1 and TRBJ2-7, with 7 bases lining up with TRBD1. V trimming: 0 bases; J trimming: 3 bases; junction bases outside the gene matches: 9. The CDR3 totals 16 residues. Looked up from germline, CDR1 is SGHRS and CDR2 is YFSETQ. The CDR3 bases are TGCGCCAGCAGCTTGGACCCGGGACAGAGAAACTACGAGCAGTACTTC. The encoded protein is CASSLDPGQRNYEQYF.

The J gene is TRBJ1-2, the V gene TRBV19; D gene ambiguous. This CDR3 has 12 amino acids. Per germline, CDR1 LNHDA and CDR2 SQIVND (reference sequence). V was cut by 11 bases and J by 6 bases, with 16 bases left in between. CDR3: CAPPFVEDGYTF. The CDR3 DNA sequence: TGTGCCCCTCCCTTCGTGGAGGATGGCTACACCTTC.

J is TRBJ2-1 and V is TRBV9; 11 nucleotides line up with TRBD2. This CDR3 contains 16 residues. Germline-derived CDR1 and CDR2 are SGDLS and YYNGEE. Trimming removed 4 bases from V and 4 bases from J; junction bases left unmatched: 7. The CDR3 loop is CASSPHLAGGYNEQFF. The CDR3 DNA follows: TGTGCCAGCAGCCCCCACCTAGCGGGAGGTTACAATGAGCAGTTCTTC.

This sequence joins TRBV7-3 and TRBJ1-2; 9 bases line up with TRBD1. The CDR3 is 13 residues long. Germline CDR1 and CDR2: SGHTA and FQGTGA. V gave up 5 bases and J gave up 8 bases; unmatched junction bases: 6. This CDR3 reads CASSPGTGRGYTF. The CDR3 DNA reads TGTGCCAGCAGCCCAGGGACAGGGAGGGGCTACACCTTC.